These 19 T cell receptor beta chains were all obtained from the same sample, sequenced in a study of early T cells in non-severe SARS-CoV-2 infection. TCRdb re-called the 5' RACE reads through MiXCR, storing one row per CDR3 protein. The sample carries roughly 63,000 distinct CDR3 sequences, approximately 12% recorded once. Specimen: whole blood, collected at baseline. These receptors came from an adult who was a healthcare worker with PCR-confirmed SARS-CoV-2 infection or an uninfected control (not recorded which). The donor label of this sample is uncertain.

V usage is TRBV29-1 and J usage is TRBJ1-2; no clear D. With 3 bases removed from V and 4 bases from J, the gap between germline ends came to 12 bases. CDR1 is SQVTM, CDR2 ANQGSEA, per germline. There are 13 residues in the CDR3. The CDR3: CSVDLHSTYGYTF. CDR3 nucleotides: TGCAGCGTTGATCTGCACAGCACCTATGGCTACACCTTC. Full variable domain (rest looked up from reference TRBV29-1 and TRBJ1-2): SAVISQKPSRDICQRGTSLTIQCQVDSQVTMMFWYRQQPGQSLTLIATANQGSEATYESGFVIDKFPISRPNLTFSTLTVSNMSPEDSSIYLCSVDLHSTYGYTFGSGTRLTVV.

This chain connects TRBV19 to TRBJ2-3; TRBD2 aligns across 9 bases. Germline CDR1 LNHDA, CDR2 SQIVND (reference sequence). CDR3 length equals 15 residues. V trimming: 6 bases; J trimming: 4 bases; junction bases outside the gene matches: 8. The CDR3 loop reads CASRTTSGWADTQYF. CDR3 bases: TGTGCCAGTAGAACGACTAGCGGATGGGCAGATACGCAGTATTTT.

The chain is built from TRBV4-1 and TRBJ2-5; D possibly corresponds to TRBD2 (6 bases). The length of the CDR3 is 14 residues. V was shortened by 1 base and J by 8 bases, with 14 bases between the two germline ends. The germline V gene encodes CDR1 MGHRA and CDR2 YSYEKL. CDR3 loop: CASSQAPGSDTQYF. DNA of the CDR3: TGCGCCAGCAGCCAAGCCCCCGGGAGCGATACCCAGTACTTC.

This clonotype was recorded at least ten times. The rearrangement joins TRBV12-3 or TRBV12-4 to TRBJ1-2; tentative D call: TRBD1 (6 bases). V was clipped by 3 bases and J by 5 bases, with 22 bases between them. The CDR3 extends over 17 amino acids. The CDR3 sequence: CASSFGSGTGPRYGYTF. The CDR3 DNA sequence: TGTGCCAGCAGTTTTGGGTCGGGTACAGGGCCGAGGTATGGCTACACCTTC.

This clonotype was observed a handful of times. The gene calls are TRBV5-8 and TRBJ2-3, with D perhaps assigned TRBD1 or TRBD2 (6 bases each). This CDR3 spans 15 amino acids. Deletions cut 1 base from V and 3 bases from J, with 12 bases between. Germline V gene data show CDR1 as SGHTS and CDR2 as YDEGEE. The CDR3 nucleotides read TGTGCCAGCAGCTTGTACGGGGGCGCGACAGATACGCAGTATTTT. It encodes CASSLYGGATDTQYF.

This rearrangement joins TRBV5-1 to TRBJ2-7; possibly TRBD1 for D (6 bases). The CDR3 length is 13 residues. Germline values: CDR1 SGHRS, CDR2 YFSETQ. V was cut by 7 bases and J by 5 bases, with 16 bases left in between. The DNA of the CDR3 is TGCGCCAGCGATAACAGGGTATTCAACGAGCAGTACGTC. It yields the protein CASDNRVFNEQYV.

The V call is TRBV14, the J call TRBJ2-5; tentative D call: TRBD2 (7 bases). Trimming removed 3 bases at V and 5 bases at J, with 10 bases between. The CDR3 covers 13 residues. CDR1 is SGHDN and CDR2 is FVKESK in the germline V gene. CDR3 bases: TGTGCCAGCAGCCATCGGGGGGCTGAGACCCAGTACTTC. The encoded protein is CASSHRGAETQYF.

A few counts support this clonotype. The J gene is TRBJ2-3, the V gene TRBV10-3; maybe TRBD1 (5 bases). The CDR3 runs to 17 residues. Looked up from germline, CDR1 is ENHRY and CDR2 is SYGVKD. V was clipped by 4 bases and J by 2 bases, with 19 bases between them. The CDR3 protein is CAISGVGREQPTDTQYF. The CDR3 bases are TGTGCCATCAGTGGGGTCGGCAGGGAACAACCCACAGATACGCAGTATTTT.

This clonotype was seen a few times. The CDR3 sequence is CASSFSGGPTDTQYF. The CDR3 DNA is TGTGCCAGCAGCTTTAGCGGGGGACCCACAGATACGCAGTATTTT. The V and J genes are TRBV7-3 and TRBJ2-3; 9 positions match TRBD2. Germline CDR1 is SGHTA and CDR2 is FQGTGA. Unmatched junction bases numbered 3, after V lost 3 bases and J lost 2 bases. The CDR3 consists of 15 residues.

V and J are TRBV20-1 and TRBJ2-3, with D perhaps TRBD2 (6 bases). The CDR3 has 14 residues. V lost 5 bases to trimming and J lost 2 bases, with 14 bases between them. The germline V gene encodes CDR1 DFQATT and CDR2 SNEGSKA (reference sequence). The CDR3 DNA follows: TGCAGTGCTGATAGCGGCCAAATCACAGATACGCAGTATTTT. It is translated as CSADSGQITDTQYF.

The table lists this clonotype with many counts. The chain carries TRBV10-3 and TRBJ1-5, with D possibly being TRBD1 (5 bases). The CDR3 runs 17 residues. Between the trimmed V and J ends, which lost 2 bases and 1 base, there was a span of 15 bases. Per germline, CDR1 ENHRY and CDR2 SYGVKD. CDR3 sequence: CAISEGTGVISNQPQHF. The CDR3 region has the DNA TGTGCCATCAGTGAGGGAACAGGCGTAATCAGCAATCAGCCCCAGCATTTT.

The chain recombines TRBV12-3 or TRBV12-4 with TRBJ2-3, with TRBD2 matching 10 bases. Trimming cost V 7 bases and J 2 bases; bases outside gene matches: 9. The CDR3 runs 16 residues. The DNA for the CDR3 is TGTGCCAGCAAGGCTCAAGCGGGGGGGCCCACAGATACGCAGTATTTT. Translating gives CASKAQAGGPTDTQYF.

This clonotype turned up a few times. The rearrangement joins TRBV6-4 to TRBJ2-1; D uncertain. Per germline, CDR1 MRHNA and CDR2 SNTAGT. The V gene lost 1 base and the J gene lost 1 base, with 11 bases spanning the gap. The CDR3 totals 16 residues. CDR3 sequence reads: CASSDLATKSYNEQFF. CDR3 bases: TGTGCCAGCAGTGACTTAGCTACCAAATCCTACAATGAGCAGTTCTTC.

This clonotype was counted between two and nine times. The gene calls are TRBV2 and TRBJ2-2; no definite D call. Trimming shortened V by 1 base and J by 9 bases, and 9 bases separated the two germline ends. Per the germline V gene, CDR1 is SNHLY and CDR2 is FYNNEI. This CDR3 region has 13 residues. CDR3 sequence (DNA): TGTGCCAGCAGTGAAGGATCCGCCCGGGAGCTGTTTTTT. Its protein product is CASSEGSARELFF.

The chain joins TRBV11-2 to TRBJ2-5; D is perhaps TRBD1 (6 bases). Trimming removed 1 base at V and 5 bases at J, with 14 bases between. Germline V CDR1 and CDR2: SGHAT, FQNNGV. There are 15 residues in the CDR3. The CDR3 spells CASSLGGPGVETQYF. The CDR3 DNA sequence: TGTGCCAGCAGCTTAGGAGGGCCAGGGGTTGAGACCCAGTACTTC. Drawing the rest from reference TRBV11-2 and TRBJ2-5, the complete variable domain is EAGVAQSPRYKIIEKRQSVAFWCNPISGHATLYWYQQILGQGPKLLIQFQNNGVVDDSQLPKDRFSAERLKGVDSTLKIQPAKLEDSAVYLCASSLGGPGVETQYFGPGTRLLVL.

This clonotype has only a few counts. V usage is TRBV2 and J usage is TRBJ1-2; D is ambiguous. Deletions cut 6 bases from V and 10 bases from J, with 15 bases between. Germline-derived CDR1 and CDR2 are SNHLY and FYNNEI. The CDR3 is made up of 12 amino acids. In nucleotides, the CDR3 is TGTGCCAGCAGACGTCTCAAGCTAGTCTACACCTTC. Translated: CASRRLKLVYTF. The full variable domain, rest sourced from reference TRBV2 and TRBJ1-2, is EPEVTQTPSHQVTQMGQEVILRCVPISNHLYFYWYRQILGQKVEFLVSFYNNEISEKSEIFDDQFSVERPDGSNFTLKIRSTKLEDSAMYFCASRRLKLVYTFGSGTRLTVV.

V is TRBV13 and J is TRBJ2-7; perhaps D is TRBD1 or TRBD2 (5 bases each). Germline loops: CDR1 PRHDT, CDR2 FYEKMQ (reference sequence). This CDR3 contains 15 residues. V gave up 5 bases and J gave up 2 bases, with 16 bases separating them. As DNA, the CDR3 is TGTGCCAGCAGCCAATTTGGGGGTATACCCTACGAGCAGTACGTC. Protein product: CASSQFGGIPYEQYV.

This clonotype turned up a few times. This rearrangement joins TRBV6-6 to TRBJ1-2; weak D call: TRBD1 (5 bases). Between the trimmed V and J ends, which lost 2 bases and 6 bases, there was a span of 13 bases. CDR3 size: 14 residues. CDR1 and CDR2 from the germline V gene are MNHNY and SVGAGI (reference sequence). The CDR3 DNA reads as TGTGCCAGCAGTTACCGAGGGACTCTGAATGGCTACACCTTC. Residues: CASSYRGTLNGYTF.

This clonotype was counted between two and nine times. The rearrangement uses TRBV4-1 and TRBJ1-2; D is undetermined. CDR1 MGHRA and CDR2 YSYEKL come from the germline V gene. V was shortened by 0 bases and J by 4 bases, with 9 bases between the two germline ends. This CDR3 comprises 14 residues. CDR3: CASSQEGAGYGYTF. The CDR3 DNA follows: TGCGCCAGCAGCCAAGAGGGAGCGGGCTATGGCTACACCTTC.